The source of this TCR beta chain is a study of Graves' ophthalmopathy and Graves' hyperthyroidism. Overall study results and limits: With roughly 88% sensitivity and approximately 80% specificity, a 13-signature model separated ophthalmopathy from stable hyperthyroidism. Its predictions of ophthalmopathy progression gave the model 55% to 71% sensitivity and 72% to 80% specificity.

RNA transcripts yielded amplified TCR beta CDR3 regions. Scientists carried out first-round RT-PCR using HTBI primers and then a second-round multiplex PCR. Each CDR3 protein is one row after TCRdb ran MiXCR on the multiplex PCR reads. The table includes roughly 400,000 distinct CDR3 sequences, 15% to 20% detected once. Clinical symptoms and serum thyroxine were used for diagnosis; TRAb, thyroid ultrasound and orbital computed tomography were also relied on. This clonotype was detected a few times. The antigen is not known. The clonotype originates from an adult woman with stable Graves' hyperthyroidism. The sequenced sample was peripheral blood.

The CDR3 reads CASSSSRDLSYEQYF. The CDR3 bases are TGTGCCAGCAGCTCAAGCCGGGACCTCTCCTACGAGCAGTACTTC. The chain recombines TRBV7-2 with TRBJ2-7; TRBD1 or TRBD2 may be the D gene (5 bases each). The CDR3 is 15 residues long. CDR1 SGHTA and CDR2 FQGNSA come from the germline V gene. V shed 4 bases and J shed 0 bases, with 13 bases lying between them.